This TCR beta chain was recorded in a study of CD8 T cells in Susac syndrome. Notes on the study in general: The number of individuals included in the study's TCR sequencing and HLA analysis was acknowledged as relatively small.

For this clonotype: What it binds is not known.

RNA in amounts of roughly 0.45 to 1 ug was reverse transcribed with random hexamers. The immunoSEQ assay covered 54 Vbeta and 13 Jbeta segments for CDR3. TCRdb re-called the immunoSEQ multiplex PCR reads through MiXCR, storing one row per CDR3 protein. The sample consists of some 110,000 distinct CDR3 sequences, approximately 96% of them appearing once. The germline gives CDR1 MNHEY, CDR2 SVGEGT. The CDR3 consists of 13 residues. Trimming took 5 bases from V and 6 from J; bases not matched to a gene: 4. FACS was used to enrich TEMRA cells, whereas the CD8+ and CD4+ T cells were obtained by negative isolation.

The sequenced material came from CD4+ T cells from PBMCs. The clonotype comes from a human donor in good health. This chain connects TRBV6-2 or TRBV6-3 to TRBJ1-2; TRBD1 agrees at 9 bases. The DNA for the CDR3 is TGTGCCAGCAGTGGGGACAGGGTTGATGGCTACACCTTC. This sequence encodes CASSGDRVDGYTF.